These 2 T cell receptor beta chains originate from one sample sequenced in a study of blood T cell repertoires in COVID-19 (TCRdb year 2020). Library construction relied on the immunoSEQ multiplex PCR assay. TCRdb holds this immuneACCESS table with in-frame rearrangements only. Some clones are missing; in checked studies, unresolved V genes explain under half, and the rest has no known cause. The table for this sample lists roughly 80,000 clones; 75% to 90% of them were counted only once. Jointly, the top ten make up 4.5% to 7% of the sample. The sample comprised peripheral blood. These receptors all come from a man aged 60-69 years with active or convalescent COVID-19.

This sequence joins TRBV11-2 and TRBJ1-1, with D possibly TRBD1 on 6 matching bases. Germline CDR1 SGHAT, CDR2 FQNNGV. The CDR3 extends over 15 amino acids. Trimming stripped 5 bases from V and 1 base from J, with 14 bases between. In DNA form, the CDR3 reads TGTGCCAGCAGCCTCCGACAGGCAGCGAACACTGAAGCTTTCTTT. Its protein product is CASSLRQAANTEAFF.

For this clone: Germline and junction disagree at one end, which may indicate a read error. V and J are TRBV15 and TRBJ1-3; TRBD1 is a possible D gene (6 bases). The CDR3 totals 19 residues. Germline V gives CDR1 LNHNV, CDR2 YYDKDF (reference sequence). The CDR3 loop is CATSRDAFQRGAEGNTIYF. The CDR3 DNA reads TGTGCCACCAGCCGAGACGCCTTCCAACGGGGGGCGGAGGGGAACACCATATATTTT.